The text below deals with one TCR beta chain. The target antigen is unknown. This sample was taken from a study of T cells in Graves' hyperthyroidism and ophthalmopathy. RNA transcripts were the template for amplifying TCR beta CDR3 regions. An initial round of RT-PCR targeting the TCR CDR3 relied on the HTBI primer set. TCRdb re-analysed the multiplex PCR reads in MiXCR, keeping a single row per CDR3 protein. The data show over 650,000 distinct CDR3 sequences, 45% seen once. Study observations and caveats: Before onset, ophthalmopathy was predicted by the model a median around 6 months earlier. Most clonotypes expanded in thyroid above 0.001 were likewise present in blood.

Uncontrolled infection, other autoimmune disease, pregnancy and lactation each barred patients from inclusion. Together with thyroid ultrasound, orbital computed tomography, serum thyroxine and TRAb, clinical symptoms were used for diagnoses. The sample consisted of peripheral blood or thyroid tissue (not recorded which). The clonotype was recovered from an adult man with Graves' disease, either hyperthyroidism or ophthalmopathy (not recorded which).

The CDR3 DNA follows: TGTGCCAGCAGCCATTCAGAACAGCTAAACACTGAAGCTTTCTTT. Translating gives CASSHSEQLNTEAFF. The V call is TRBV7-3, the J call TRBJ1-1, with unresolved D. The length of the CDR3 is 15 residues. Trimming took 5 bases from V and 2 from J, leaving 15 bases between them. Germline V gene lookup returns CDR1 SGHTA and CDR2 FQGTGA. Looking up the rest from reference TRBV7-3 and TRBJ1-1 gives the full variable domain: GAGVSQTPSNKVTEKGKYVELRCDPISGHTALYWYRQSLGQGPEFLIYFQGTGAADDSGLPNDRFFAVRPEGSVSTLKIQRTERGDSAVYLCASSHSEQLNTEAFFGQGTRLTVV.